This T cell receptor beta chain was sequenced during a study of molecular identifiers for immune sequencing clone quantification. Naive CD8 sequencing libraries were generated from 20,000 to 1,000,000 sorted cells, with 10%, 30% or 50% RNA as input. Library preparation followed earlier protocols using designated TCR primers. TCRdb reprocessed the PCR reads via MiXCR and lists one record per CDR3 protein. The sample yields 400,000 to 600,000 distinct CDR3 sequences, roughly a fifth seen once. The clonotype was recovered from a human donor in good health. Some libraries in this study had Jurkat cell RNA spiked in. The specimen was naive CD8+ T cells from blood, with Jurkat cell RNA spiked in. Subset indicated: FACS-sorted CD8+CD4-CCR7+CD45RA+ naive T cells.

CDR3 sequence (DNA): TGTGCCAGCAGCGGCCACTCCGGCGGCCAATTCACAGATACGCAGCATTTT. Translation: CASSGHSGGQFTDTQHF. This chain links TRBV9 with TRBJ2-3; no clear D. The DNA matches TRBJ1-5 better at its end, which makes the J call doubtful. The CDR3 has 17 residues. Germline values: CDR1 SGDLS, CDR2 YYNGEE.